A selection of T cell receptor beta chains follows, all from one sample in a study of cytomegalovirus exposure and HLA in healthy donors. TCRdb's table, derived via immunoSEQ multiplex PCR, lists solely in-frame clones and lacks some. Counted here are around 35,000 clones, roughly 76% occurring once; the ten biggest clones make up approximately 8.5%. Material: PBMCs. These receptors came from a woman aged 40 to 50 in good health and CMV-seronegative. Each CDR3 is given with its conserved first and last residue. A D gene is named only where the DNA matches it firmly. Rows give clone size only sometimes, using once, few, many, or a class for an expanded clone.

>TRBV5-6|-|-|TRBJ1-1
CASTGNTEAFF
TGTGCCAGCACGGGGAACACTGAAGCTTTCTTT
>TRBV9|-|-|TRBJ1-2
CASSELAGGSYGYTF
TGTGCCAGCAGCGAGCTCGCGGGGGGCTCTTATGGCTACACCTTC
>TRBV2|-|-|TRBJ2-4
CASVGVAKNIQYF
TGTGCCAGCGTAGGAGTAGCCAAAAACATTCAGTACTTC
>TRBV12-5|-|-|TRBJ2-2
CASGLDRNTGELFF
TGTGCTAGTGGTTTGGACAGGAACACCGGGGAGCTGTTTTTT
>TRBV19|-|-|TRBJ1-6
CASRARGESPLHF
TGTGCCAGTAGAGCCAGGGGAGAGTCACCCCTCCACTTT
>TRBV5-1|-|-|TRBJ2-2
CASSLVRSWSNTGELFF
TGCGCCAGCAGCTTGGTCAGGTCTTGGTCGAACACCGGGGAGCTGTTTTTT
>TRBV5-1|TRBD1|-|TRBJ2-1
CASSLEWTGENNEQFF
TGCGCCAGCAGCTTGGAATGGACAGGGGAAAACAATGAGCAGTTCTTC
>TRBV15|TRBD1|-|TRBJ1-1
CATSRTYPTGNGGTEAFF
TGTGCCACCAGCAGAACCTATCCGACAGGGAACGGGGGCACTGAAGCTTTCTTT
>TRBV6-6|TRBD1|-|TRBJ1-5
CASSRDSYQPQHF
TGTGCCAGCAGCCGGGACAGTTATCAGCCCCAGCATTTT
>TRBV5-6|-|-|TRBJ2-7
CASRTGGHNVYEQYF
TGTGCCAGCAGGACGGGGGGACATAACGTGTACGAGCAGTACTTC
>TRBV9|TRBD2|-|TRBJ2-1
CASSASGGDYNEQFF
TGTGCCAGCAGCGCGAGCGGGGGGGACTACAATGAGCAGTTCTTC
>TRBV7-8|-|once|TRBJ1-1
CASSLGQTGSEAFF
TGTGCCAGCAGCTTAGGCCAAACAGGGTCTGAAGCTTTCTTT
>TRBV28|-|few|TRBJ1-2
CASSSERRPLYGYTF
TGTGCCAGCAGCTCCGAGAGGAGACCGCTCTATGGCTACACCTTC
>TRBV11-2|-|-|TRBJ2-1
CASSYHREILEQFF
TGTGCCAGCAGCTATCACAGAGAGATACTTGAGCAGTTCTTC
>TRBV15|-|once|TRBJ1-4
CATSGRVTNEKLFF
TGTGCCACCAGCGGTAGAGTAACTAATGAAAAACTGTTTTTT
>TRBV19|-|-|TRBJ1-2
CASSVPDGGFYGYTF
TGTGCCAGTAGTGTTCCCGATGGGGGCTTCTATGGCTACACCTTC
>TRBV7-2|-|-|TRBJ2-5
CASSYQGGETQYF
TGTGCCAGCAGTTATCAGGGGGGAGAGACCCAGTACTTC
>TRBV9|-|-|TRBJ1-2
CASSAYEGRGYGYTF
TGTGCCAGCAGCGCCTACGAGGGGAGGGGTTATGGCTACACCTTC
>TRBV21-1|-|-|TRBJ1-2
CASSNVRDTSNYGYTF
TGTGCCAGCAGCAATGTCCGGGACACCTCTAACTATGGCTACACCTTC
>TRBV9|-|-|TRBJ1-6
CASGEPSSYNSPLHF
TGTGCCAGCGGGGAGCCGAGCTCCTATAATTCACCCCTCCACTTT
>TRBV27|TRBD2|-|TRBJ2-7
CASSKAGVSYEQYF
TGTGCCAGCAGTAAAGCGGGGGTAAGCTACGAGCAGTACTTC
>TRBV21-1|-|-|TRBJ2-2
CASSGWYTGELFF
TGTGCCTCCTCCGGGTGGTACACCGGGGAGCTGTTTTTT
>TRBV11-2|TRBD1|-|TRBJ2-5
CASSYQGTGRETQYF
TGTGCCAGCAGCTACCAGGGGACAGGGAGAGAGACCCAGTACTTC
>TRBV5-1|-|-|TRBJ2-6
CATYDSGTTLAGANVLTF
TGCGCCACATACGATTCCGGGACAACCCTGGCTGGGGCCAACGTCCTGACTTTC
>TRBV6-5|TRBD1|-|TRBJ1-2
CASRSGTGDGYGYTF
TGTGCCAGCAGGTCCGGGACAGGGGACGGCTATGGCTACACCTTC
>TRBV5-1|TRBD1|-|TRBJ2-5
CASSLGTGQETQYF
TGCGCCAGCAGCTTGGGGACAGGGCAAGAGACCCAGTACTTC
>TRBV27|TRBD1|-|TRBJ1-1
CASSLLGQGRTEAFF
TGTGCCAGCAGTTTATTGGGACAGGGCAGAACTGAAGCTTTCTTT
>TRBV19|-|few|TRBJ1-1
CASSEGNTEAFF
TGTGCCAGTAGTGAGGGAAACACTGAAGCTTTCTTT
>TRBV29-1|TRBD1|-|TRBJ1-2
CSVGTGAANGYTF
TGCAGCGTAGGGACAGGGGCAGCGAATGGCTACACCTTC
>TRBV27|TRBD1|-|TRBJ1-2
CASGSTGTYGYTF
TGTGCCAGCGGATCGACAGGGACCTATGGCTACACCTTC
>TRBV7-8|-|-|TRBJ2-2
CASSARQSLKGTGELFF
TGTGCCAGCAGCGCCCGACAGTCACTCAAGGGGACCGGGGAGCTGTTTTTT
>TRBV2|TRBD2|few|TRBJ2-1
CASSDPRTSGGAGEQFF
TGTGCCAGCAGTGACCCCCGGACTAGCGGGGGGGCGGGAGAGCAGTTCTTC
>TRBV18|-|-|TRBJ2-1
CASSLAVGGLYNEQFF
TGTGCCAGCTCACTAGCCGTGGGGGGGCTCTACAATGAGCAGTTCTTC
>TRBV5-1|-|-|TRBJ1-2
CASSAENYGYTF
TGCGCCAGCAGCGCGGAGAACTATGGCTACACCTTC
>TRBV2|TRBD1|-|TRBJ1-2
CASRYTGEGYTF
TGTGCCAGCAGGTATACAGGGGAAGGCTACACCTTC